The sequence of this T cell receptor beta chain was determined in a study of T-cell reconstitution after alpha-beta-depleted transplantation in children. This clonotype was picked up many times. TCRbeta library preparation incorporated unique molecular identifiers. TCRdb analysed the PCR reads with MiXCR anew, one entry per CDR3 protein. The sample lists 250,000 to 350,000 distinct CDR3 sequences; more than 8% were seen once. The V gene's germline CDR1 is DFQATT and CDR2 SNEGSKA (reference sequence). V shed 4 bases and J shed 8 bases, with 9 bases lying between them. The CDR3 totals 11 residues. The source material was PBMCs from the stem cell graft donor, sampled from the stem cell graft. This TCR was sampled from a human donor who donated a stem cell graft to a child with SCID. This chain uses TRBV20-1 with TRBJ2-1; D remains unclear. The CDR3 DNA follows: TGCAGTGCTATCTTCCGGTATGAGCAGTTCTTC. Translated: CSAIFRYEQFF.